The 5 T cell receptor beta chains presented below share a single source sample, sequenced in a study of T cells in women clearing cervical HPV infection. Only in-frame clones appear in the TCRdb table, and some are missing; sequencing was by immunoSEQ multiplex PCR. The table gives about 34,000 clones; the top ten clones make up more than 1.3% of it. The sequenced sample was blood buffy coat. All receptors come from a woman between 18 and 69 years old with a cervical HPV16 infection that either progressed to CIN3+ or cleared (not recorded which).

With respect to this clone: The read finishes 3 residues shy of the CDR3 end, and the germline J gene is used to complete it. The V call is TRBV29-1, the J call TRBJ2-4; the match to TRBD1 covers 7 bases. The CDR3 is made up of 13 amino acids. Germline lookup yields CDR1 SQVTM and CDR2 ANQGSEA. V lost 7 bases and J lost 5; bases outside the gene matches: 8. The covered CDR3 bases are TGCAGCGCAGTCGACAGGGTTCAAAACATT. This codes for CSAVDRVQNI. The complete CDR3 reads CSAVDRVQNIQYF.

Turning to this clone: The read ends 3 residues early relative to the CDR3; the germline J gene fills the gap. The gene calls are TRBV6-1 and TRBJ2-3, with D unresolved. The CDR3 loop spans 17 amino acids. Between the trimmed V and J ends, which lost 2 bases and 0 bases, there was a span of 15 bases. The germline gives CDR1 MNHNS, CDR2 SASEGT. CDR3 region: CASSEKVRQTSTDTQYF. The CDR3 DNA, read in part, is TGTGCCAGCAGTGAAAAAGTCCGGCAGACTAGCACAGATACG.

About this clone: The read falls 3 residues short of the CDR3 end, and the missing part is taken from the germline J gene. The rearrangement joins TRBV18 to TRBJ2-1; 8 bases fit TRBD2. This CDR3 region has 13 residues. The trim removed 3 bases at V and 7 bases at J, leaving 2 bases unmatched. Germline loops: CDR1 KGHSH, CDR2 LQKENI. CDR3 residues: CASSPGTSNEQFF. The CDR3 bases that were read are TGTGCCAGCTCACCTGGGACTAGTAATGAG. Combining the CDR3 with reference TRBV18 and TRBJ2-1 gives the whole variable domain NAGVMQNPRHLVRRRGQEARLRCSPMKGHSHVYWYRQLPEEGLKFMVYLQKENIIDESGMPKERFSAEFPKEGPSILRIQQVVRGDSAAYFCASSPGTSNEQFFGPGTRLTVL.

Comments on this clone: The read ends 3 residues early relative to the CDR3; the germline J gene fills the gap. The chain couples TRBV19 to TRBJ1-5, with unresolved D. Germline CDR1 is LNHDA and CDR2 is SQIVND (reference sequence). V was clipped by 5 bases and J by 6 bases, with 17 bases between them. The length of the CDR3 is 15 residues. The CDR3 DNA, read in part, is TGTGCCAGTAGTCCCGGGGTAGGCAACGGTCAGCCC. Protein: CASSPGVGNGQP. The CDR3 in full is CASSPGVGNGQPQHF.

To note about this clone: Read sequence stops 3 residues before the CDR3 end, and the germline J gene provides the missing end. The rearrangement uses TRBV20-1 and TRBJ2-7; 11 bases line up with TRBD2. The CDR3 length is 14 residues. After removal of 5 bases from V and 1 base from J, the junction contained 4 bases not matched to a gene. Looked up from germline, CDR1 is DFQATT and CDR2 is SNEGSKA (reference sequence). The CDR3 DNA, read in part, is TGCAGTGCTTTTACTAGCGGGAGTTCCTACGAG. As protein: CSAFTSGSSYE. The full CDR3 reads CSAFTSGSSYEQYF.